This TCR beta chain was sequenced for a study of T cells in Graves' hyperthyroidism and ophthalmopathy. Study-level points and caveats: The authors' 13 V-J model separated ophthalmopathy from stable hyperthyroidism.

Graves' hyperthyroidism showing no ophthalmopathy progression within 18 months was considered stable. The CDR3 is 13 residues long. V lost 6 bases and J 1 base, leaving 10 bases between the germline ends. Germline V gene sequence: CDR1 SGHAT, CDR2 FQNNGV. This clonotype appeared many times. Its antigen is as yet unknown. TCR beta CDR3 regions were amplified from RNA transcripts. HTBI primers were the set used in a first-round RT-PCR of the TCR CDR3. Using its own MiXCR run on the multiplex PCR reads, TCRdb lists one record per CDR3 protein. The profile shows about 550,000 distinct CDR3 sequences, less than 25% of them singletons.

The source of this sequence is a man younger than 30 with Graves' hyperthyroidism. The chain recombines TRBV11-2 with TRBJ2-7; D ambiguous. The specimen sequenced was blood. The chain's CDR3 is CASRFSGSYEQYF. The CDR3 region has the DNA TGTGCCAGCAGATTCTCCGGATCCTACGAGCAGTACTTC.